The rows below give T cell receptor beta chains drawn from one sample of a study of a mutant IDH1 vaccine in newly diagnosed glioma. Sequencing used immunoSEQ multiplex PCR; TCRdb keeps in-frame clones, though not all of them. The table records some 68,000 clones, around 74% of them present only once. The material was PBMCs, obtained from a glioma patient treated with radiotherapy, temozolomide or both. The origin of the receptors is a man in his forties or fifties with glioma. The CDR3 runs from the conserved cysteine through the conserved F or W.

V gene	J gene	CDR3 protein
TRBV27	TRBJ1-2	CASSPKEWFYGYTF
TRBV5-8	TRBJ2-7	CASSYSYEQYF
TRBV5-1	TRBJ2-7	CASSLEQGFEQYF
TRBV9	TRBJ1-1	CASSPRGFGNTEAFF
TRBV7-2	TRBJ1-2	CASSVGGPGYGYTF
TRBV4-1	TRBJ2-7	CASSQDRGRGPWEQYF
TRBV13	TRBJ2-1	CASSLVGKGGGYNEQFF
TRBV19	TRBJ2-1	CASSIGGFDEQFF
TRBV5-4	TRBJ1-3	CASSQQGPPAGNTIYF
TRBV4-1	TRBJ2-2	CASSQVIGELFF
TRBV30	TRBJ1-4	CAWSVSGSEKLFF
TRBV5-1	TRBJ1-2	CASSLEATGYGYTF
TRBV5-1	TRBJ2-1	CASSRDSLGSYNEQFF
TRBV5-4	TRBJ2-7	CASSHPREGGSYEQYF
TRBV12-5	TRBJ1-1	CASGTGTANTEAFF
TRBV5-1	TRBJ2-5	CASSWGLAGKIQETQYF
TRBV19	TRBJ1-2	CASSATGTAVTTF
TRBV5-1	TRBJ2-5	CASSLRDRFRGETQYF
TRBV7-2	TRBJ2-1	CASSLLDEQFF
TRBV5-5	TRBJ2-3	CASSLAADTQYF
TRBV9	TRBJ1-4	CASSITMDTNEKLFF
TRBV6-6	TRBJ2-7	CASRQGSYEQYF
TRBV6-6	TRBJ2-7	CASSAAGTPYEQYF
TRBV30	TRBJ2-4	CAWRDKNIQYF
TRBV5-4	TRBJ2-5	CASSSIPLQETQYF
TRBV4-1	TRBJ1-2	CASSQERGQGYGYTF
TRBV7-9	TRBJ1-1	CASSPRTADTEAFF
TRBV10-3	TRBJ2-7	CAISLTGRKDEQYF
TRBV9	TRBJ1-2	CASSGGGNNYGYTF
TRBV27	TRBJ1-1	CASSGGSYTEAFF
TRBV19	TRBJ1-2	CASSRGPEGYTF
TRBV29-1	TRBJ1-2	CSVESRAYGYTF
TRBV5-6	TRBJ1-4	CASTKTGEGTNEKLFF
TRBV7-6	TRBJ1-5	CASSRGSRDQPQHF
TRBV6-4	TRBJ1-1	CASSEGANTEAFF
TRBV7-3	TRBJ1-1	CASSTRHHTEAFF
TRBV7-9	TRBJ1-1	CASSEQGGEAFF
TRBV23-1	TRBJ1-6	CASSQHRADSPLHF
TRBV5-1	TRBJ2-1	CASSSSTGTYNEQFF
TRBV27	TRBJ1-2	CASSPGTETYGYTF
TRBV10-3	TRBJ1-2	CASGESGYGYTF
TRBV27	TRBJ2-7	CASSLSTDGSYEQYF
TRBV9	TRBJ2-2	CASSVADLNTGELFF
TRBV4-2	TRBJ1-2	CASRAGQAHDYGYTF
TRBV15	TRBJ1-2	CATSASRGRGYTF